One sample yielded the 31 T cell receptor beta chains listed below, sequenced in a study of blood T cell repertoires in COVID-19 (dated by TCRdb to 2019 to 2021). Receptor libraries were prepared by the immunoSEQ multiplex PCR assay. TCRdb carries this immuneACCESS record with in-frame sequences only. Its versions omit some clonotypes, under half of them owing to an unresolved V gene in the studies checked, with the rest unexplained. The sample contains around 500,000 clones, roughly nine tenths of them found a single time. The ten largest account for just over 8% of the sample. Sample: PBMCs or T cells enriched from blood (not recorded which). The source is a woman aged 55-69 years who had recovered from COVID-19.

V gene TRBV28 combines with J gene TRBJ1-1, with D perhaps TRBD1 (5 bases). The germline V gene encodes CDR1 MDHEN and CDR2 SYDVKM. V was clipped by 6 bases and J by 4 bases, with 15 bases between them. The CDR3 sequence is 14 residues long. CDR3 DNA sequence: TGTGCCAGCAGCCCGCCGGGGGGGATCACTGAAGCTTTCTTT. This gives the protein CASSPPGGITEAFF.

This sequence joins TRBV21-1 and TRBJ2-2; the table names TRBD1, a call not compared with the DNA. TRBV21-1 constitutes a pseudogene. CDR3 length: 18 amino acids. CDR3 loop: CASSKAPDRDPNTGELFF. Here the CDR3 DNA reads TGTGCCAGCAGCAAAGCCCCAGACAGGGACCCGAACACCGGGGAGCTGTTTTTT.

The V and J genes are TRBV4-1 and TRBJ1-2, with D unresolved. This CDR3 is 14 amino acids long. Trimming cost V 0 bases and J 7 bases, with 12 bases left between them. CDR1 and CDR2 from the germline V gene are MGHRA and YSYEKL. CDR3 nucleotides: TGCGCCAGCAGCCAAGAGTCGTCTTTCTCTGGCTACACCTTC. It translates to CASSQESSFSGYTF.

The CDR3 loop is CASSESSGSEAFF. The CDR3 DNA reads as TGCGCCAGCAGTGAGTCTTCGGGGTCTGAAGCTTTCTTT. J is TRBJ1-1 and V is TRBV10-1; unclear D gene. The CDR3 contains 13 residues. Trimming pared 0 bases from V and 6 bases from J, leaving 8 bases between. Germline CDR1 is WNHNN and CDR2 is SYGVQD (reference sequence).

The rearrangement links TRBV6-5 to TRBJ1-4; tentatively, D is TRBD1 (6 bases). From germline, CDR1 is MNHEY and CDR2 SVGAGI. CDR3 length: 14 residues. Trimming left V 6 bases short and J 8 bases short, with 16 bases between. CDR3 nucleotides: TGTGCCAGCAGACCCGGGGGGGCTAGGGAAAAACTGTTTTTT. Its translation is CASRPGGAREKLFF.

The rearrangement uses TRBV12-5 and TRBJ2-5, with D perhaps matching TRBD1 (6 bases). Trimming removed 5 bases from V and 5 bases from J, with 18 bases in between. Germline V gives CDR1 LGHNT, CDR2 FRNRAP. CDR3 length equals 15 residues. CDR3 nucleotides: TGTGCTAGTGGTCTTGGCACAGGGTCGGTGGAGACCCAGTACTTC. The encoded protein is CASGLGTGSVETQYF.

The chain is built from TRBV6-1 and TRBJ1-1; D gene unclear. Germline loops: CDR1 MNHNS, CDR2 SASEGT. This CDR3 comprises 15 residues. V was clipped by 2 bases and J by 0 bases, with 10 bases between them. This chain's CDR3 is CASSEPGGMNTEAFF. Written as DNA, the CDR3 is TGTGCCAGCAGTGAACCTGGCGGCATGAACACTGAAGCTTTCTTT.

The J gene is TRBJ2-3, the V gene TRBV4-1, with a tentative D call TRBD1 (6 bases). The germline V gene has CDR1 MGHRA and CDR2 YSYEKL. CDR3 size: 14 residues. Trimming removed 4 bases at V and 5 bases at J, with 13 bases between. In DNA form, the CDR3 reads TGCGCCAGCAGCCTCACAACGGACAGAGATACGCAGTATTTT. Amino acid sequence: CASSLTTDRDTQYF.

The DNA for the CDR3 is TGTGCCAGCAGCTTGCCCAGGGGGCTGGGCACTGAAGCTTTCTTT. As protein: CASSLPRGLGTEAFF. The gene calls are TRBV7-8 and TRBJ1-1; TRBD1 agrees at 8 bases. CDR3 size: 15 residues. CDR1 and CDR2 from the germline V gene are SGHVS and FQNEAQ. After removal of 3 bases from V and 4 bases from J, the junction contained 7 bases not matched to a gene.

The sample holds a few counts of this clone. Written as DNA, the CDR3 is TGTGCCAGCAGCTCATACCGGACAGGGGGCACTGAAGCTTTCTTT. Its translation is CASSSYRTGGTEAFF. The chain is built from TRBV7-2 and TRBJ1-1; the match to TRBD1 covers 10 bases. V lost 4 bases to trimming and J lost 4 bases; unmatched junction nucleotides: 6. The germline CDR1 and CDR2 sequences are SGHTA and FQGNSA. This CDR3 spans 15 amino acids.

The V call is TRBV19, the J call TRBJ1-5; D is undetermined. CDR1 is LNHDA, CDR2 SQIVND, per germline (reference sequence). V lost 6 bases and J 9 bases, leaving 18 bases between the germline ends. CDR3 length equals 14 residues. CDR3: CASRGGSPFGPQHF. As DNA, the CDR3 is TGTGCCAGTAGGGGAGGCAGCCCTTTCGGGCCCCAGCATTTT. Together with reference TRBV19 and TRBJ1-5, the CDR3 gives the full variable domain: DGGITQSPKYLFRKEGQNVTLSCEQNLNHDAMYWYRQDPGQGLRLIYYSQIVNDFQKGDIAEGYSVSREKKESFPLTVTSAQKNPTAFYLCASRGGSPFGPQHFGDGTRLSIL.

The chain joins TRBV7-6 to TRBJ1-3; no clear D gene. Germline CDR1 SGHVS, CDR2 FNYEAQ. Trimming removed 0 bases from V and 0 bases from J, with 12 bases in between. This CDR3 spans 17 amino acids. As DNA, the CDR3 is TGTGCCAGCAGCTTAGCGCACGCAGTAAGCTCTGGAAACACCATATATTTT. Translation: CASSLAHAVSSGNTIYF.

This CDR3 reads CASSLPARETQYF. The CDR3 DNA reads as TGTGCCAGCAGCTTGCCCGCCAGGGAGACCCAGTACTTC. The V gene is TRBV5-4, the J gene TRBJ2-5; D not resolved. The CDR3 has 13 residues. The V end lost 1 base, the J end lost 5 bases, and 9 bases lay between the germline ends. Germline values: CDR1 SGHNT, CDR2 YYREEE (reference sequence).

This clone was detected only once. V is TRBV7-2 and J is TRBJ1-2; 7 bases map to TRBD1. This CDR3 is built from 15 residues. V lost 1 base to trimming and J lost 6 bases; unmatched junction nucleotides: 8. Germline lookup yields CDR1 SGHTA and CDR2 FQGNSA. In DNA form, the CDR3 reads TGTGCCAGCAGCTTAGGCCCCGACAGGGTAAATGGCTACACCTTC. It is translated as CASSLGPDRVNGYTF.

CDR3 sequence (DNA): TGTGCCAGCAGCCCCCGGGGGGACCATTACAATGAGCAGTTCTTC. It specifies CASSPRGDHYNEQFF. The rearrangement links TRBV9 to TRBJ2-1; 7 nucleotides agree with TRBD2. CDR3 length equals 15 residues. V was clipped by 4 bases and J by 4 bases; unmatched bases: 8. CDR1 is SGDLS, CDR2 YYNGEE, per germline.

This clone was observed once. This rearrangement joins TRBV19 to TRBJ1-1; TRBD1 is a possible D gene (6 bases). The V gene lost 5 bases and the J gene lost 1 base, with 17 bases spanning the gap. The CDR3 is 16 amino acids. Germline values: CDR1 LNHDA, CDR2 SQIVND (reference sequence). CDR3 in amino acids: CASSPQGRAGNTEAFF. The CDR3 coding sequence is TGTGCCAGTAGTCCGCAGGGGAGGGCGGGGAACACTGAAGCTTTCTTT.

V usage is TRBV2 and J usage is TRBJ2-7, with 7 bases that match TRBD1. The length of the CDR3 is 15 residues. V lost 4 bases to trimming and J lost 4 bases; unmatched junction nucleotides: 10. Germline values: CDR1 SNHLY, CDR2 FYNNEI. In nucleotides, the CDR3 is TGTGCCAGCAGTGGGACAGGTCGACCTCAATACGAGCAGTACTTC. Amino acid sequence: CASSGTGRPQYEQYF.

CDR3: CASSARTGGLTEAFF. The CDR3 nucleotides are TGTGCCAGCAGTGCAAGAACAGGTGGGCTCACTGAAGCTTTCTTT. The chain joins TRBV2 to TRBJ1-1; possible D gene TRBD1, 5 bases. Germline values: CDR1 SNHLY, CDR2 FYNNEI. CDR3 size: 15 residues. V lost 4 bases and J 4 bases, leaving 16 bases between the germline ends. The variable domain in full, completed from reference TRBV2 and TRBJ1-1, reads EPEVTQTPSHQVTQMGQEVILRCVPISNHLYFYWYRQILGQKVEFLVSFYNNEISEKSEIFDDQFSVERPDGSNFTLKIRSTKLEDSAMYFCASSARTGGLTEAFFGQGTRLTVV.

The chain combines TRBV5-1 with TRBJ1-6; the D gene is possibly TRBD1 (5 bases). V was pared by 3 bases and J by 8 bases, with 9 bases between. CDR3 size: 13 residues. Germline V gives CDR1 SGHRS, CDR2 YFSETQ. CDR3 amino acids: CASSSDSYSPLHF. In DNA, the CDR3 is TGCGCCAGCAGCTCCGACAGTTATTCACCCCTCCACTTT.

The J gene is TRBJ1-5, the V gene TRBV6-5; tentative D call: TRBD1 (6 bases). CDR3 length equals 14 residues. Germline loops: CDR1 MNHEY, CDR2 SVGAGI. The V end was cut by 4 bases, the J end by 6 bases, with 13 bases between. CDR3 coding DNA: TGTGCCAGCAGTTCAGGGGCGATTTTTCAGCCCCAGCATTTT. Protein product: CASSSGAIFQPQHF.

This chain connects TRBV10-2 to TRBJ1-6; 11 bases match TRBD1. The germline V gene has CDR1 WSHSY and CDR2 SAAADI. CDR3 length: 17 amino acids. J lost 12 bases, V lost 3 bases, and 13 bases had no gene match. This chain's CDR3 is CASSDPSSGTGGGPLHF. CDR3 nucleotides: TGCGCCAGCAGTGATCCTTCCTCCGGGACAGGGGGGGGACCCCTCCACTTT.

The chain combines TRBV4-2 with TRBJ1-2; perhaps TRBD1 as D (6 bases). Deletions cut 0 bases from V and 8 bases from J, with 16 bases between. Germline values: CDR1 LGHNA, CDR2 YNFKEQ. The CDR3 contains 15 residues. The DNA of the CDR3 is TGTGCCAGCAGCCAAGATACAGGGAGGGGGTACGGCTACACCTTC. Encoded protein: CASSQDTGRGYGYTF.

The CDR3: CASSPGTSGDTGELFF. The CDR3 DNA reads as TGTGCCAGCTCACCCGGGACTAGCGGGGACACCGGGGAGCTGTTTTTT. V is TRBV18 and J is TRBJ2-2; 13 bases map to TRBD2. The CDR3 length is 16 residues. CDR1 is KGHSH, CDR2 LQKENI, per germline. With 3 bases clipped from V and 3 bases from J, the junction kept 1 base outside the gene matches.

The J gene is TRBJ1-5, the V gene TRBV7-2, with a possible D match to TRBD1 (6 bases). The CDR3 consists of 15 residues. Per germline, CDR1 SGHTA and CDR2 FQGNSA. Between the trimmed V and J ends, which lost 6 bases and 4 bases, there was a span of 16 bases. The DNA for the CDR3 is TGTGCCAGCAGTGTCCAGGGGCACCCGAATCAGCCCCAGCATTTT. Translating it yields CASSVQGHPNQPQHF.

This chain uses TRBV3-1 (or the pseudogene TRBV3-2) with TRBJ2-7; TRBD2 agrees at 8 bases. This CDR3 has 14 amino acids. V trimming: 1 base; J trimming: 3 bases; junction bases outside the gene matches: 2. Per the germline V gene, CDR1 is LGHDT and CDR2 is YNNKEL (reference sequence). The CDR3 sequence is CASSQGAGGYEQYF. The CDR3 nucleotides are TGTGCCAGCAGCCAAGGGGCGGGAGGCTACGAGCAGTACTTC.

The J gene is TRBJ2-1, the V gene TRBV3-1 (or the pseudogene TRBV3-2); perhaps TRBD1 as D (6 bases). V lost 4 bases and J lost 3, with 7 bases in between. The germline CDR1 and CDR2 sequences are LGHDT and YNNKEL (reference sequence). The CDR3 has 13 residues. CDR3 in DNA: TGTGCCAGCAGCCGGGGGCTCTACAATGAGCAGTTCTTC. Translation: CASSRGLYNEQFF.

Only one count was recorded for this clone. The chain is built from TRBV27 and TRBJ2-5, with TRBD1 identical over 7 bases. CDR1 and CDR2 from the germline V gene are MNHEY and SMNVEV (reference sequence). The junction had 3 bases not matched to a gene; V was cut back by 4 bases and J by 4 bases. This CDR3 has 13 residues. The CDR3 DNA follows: TGTGCCAGCAGTTACAGGGGCGGAGAGACCCAGTACTTC. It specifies CASSYRGGETQYF.

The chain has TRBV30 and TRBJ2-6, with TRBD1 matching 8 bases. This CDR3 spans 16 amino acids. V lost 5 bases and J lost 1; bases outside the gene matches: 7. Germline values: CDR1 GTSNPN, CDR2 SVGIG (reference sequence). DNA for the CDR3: TGTGCCTGGGCCGACAGGGGAGGATCTGGGGCCAACGTCCTGACTTTC. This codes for CAWADRGGSGANVLTF.

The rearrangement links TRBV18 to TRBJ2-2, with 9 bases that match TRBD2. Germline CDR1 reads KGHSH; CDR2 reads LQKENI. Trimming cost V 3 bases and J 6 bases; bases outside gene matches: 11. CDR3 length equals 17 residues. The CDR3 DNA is TGTGCCAGCTCACCTACGTCGCGGGGGGGCCAGTCCGGGGAGCTGTTTTTT. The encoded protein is CASSPTSRGGQSGELFF.

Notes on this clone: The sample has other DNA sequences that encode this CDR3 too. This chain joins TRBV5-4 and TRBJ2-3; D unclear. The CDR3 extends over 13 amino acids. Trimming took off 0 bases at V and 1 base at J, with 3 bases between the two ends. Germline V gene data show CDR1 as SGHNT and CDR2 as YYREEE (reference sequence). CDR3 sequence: CASSLAGTDTQYF. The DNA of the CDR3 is TGTGCCAGCAGCTTGGCCGGCACAGATACGCAGTATTTT.

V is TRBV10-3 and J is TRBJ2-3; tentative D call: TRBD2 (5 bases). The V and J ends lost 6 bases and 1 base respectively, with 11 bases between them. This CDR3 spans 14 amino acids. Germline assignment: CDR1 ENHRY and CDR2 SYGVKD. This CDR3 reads CAIREAGGTDTQYF. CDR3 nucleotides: TGTGCCATCAGGGAAGCCGGGGGCACAGATACGCAGTATTTT.